This passage covers 10 T cell receptor beta chains from one sample sequenced in a study of blood T cell repertoires in COVID-19. The protocol was immunoSEQ multiplex PCR, while the TCRdb copy is restricted to in-frame clones and leaves out a portion. This sample yields about 390,000 clones, of which roughly 89% are seen a single time; about 9.4% belongs to the top ten. What was sequenced was PBMCs or T cells enriched from blood (not recorded which). Source of these receptors: a woman aged 50 to 60 who had recovered from COVID-19.

This clone was counted between two and nine times. J is TRBJ1-2 and V is TRBV10-3, with D hard to call. Trimming stripped 4 bases from V and 4 bases from J, with 7 bases between. CDR1 is ENHRY and CDR2 is SYGVKD in the germline V gene. The CDR3 is made up of 12 amino acids. The CDR3, as DNA: TGTGCCATCAGTGCAGGAGGCTATGGCTACACCTTC. Translation gives CAISAGGYGYTF.

The V and J genes are TRBV5-1 and TRBJ2-5; 7 nucleotides match TRBD1. Germline trimming cut 3 bases from V and 3 bases from J; bases unmatched to any gene: 2. Germline V gene sequence: CDR1 SGHRS, CDR2 YFSETQ. The CDR3 spans 13 residues. CDR3 DNA: TGCGCCAGCAGCTCCCAGGGGGAAGAGACCCAGTACTTC. Encoded protein: CASSSQGEETQYF.

This clone was counted between two and nine times. CDR3 protein: CASSLSSGDEQFF. The CDR3 nucleotides are TGTGCCAGCAGCTTGTCTAGCGGTGATGAGCAGTTCTTC. This rearrangement joins TRBV5-6 to TRBJ2-1; TRBD2 aligns across 7 bases. The germline V gene encodes CDR1 SGHDT and CDR2 YYEEEE. V shed 1 base, J shed 8 bases, and the junction held 3 bases outside the gene matches. The CDR3 runs to 13 residues.

The chain uses TRBV7-2 and TRBJ1-2, with D possibly TRBD1 on 5 matching bases. Trimming took 1 base from V and 2 from J, leaving 8 bases between them. Germline-derived CDR1 and CDR2 are SGHTA and FQGNSA. The length of the CDR3 is 14 residues. This chain's CDR3 is CASSLGQTNYGYTF. Written as DNA, the CDR3 is TGTGCCAGCAGCTTAGGACAGACGAACTATGGCTACACCTTC.

This clone was counted a few times. The chain has TRBV27 and TRBJ2-2; D not certain. Germline-derived CDR1 and CDR2 are MNHEY and SMNVEV (reference sequence). This CDR3 has 13 residues. V was pared by 9 bases and J by 6 bases, with 14 bases between. CDR3 sequence reads: CASRRYTAGELFF. The CDR3 nucleotides read TGTGCCAGTAGAAGATATACGGCCGGGGAGCTGTTTTTT.

The J gene is TRBJ2-2, the V gene TRBV7-8; D is uncertain. Per germline, CDR1 SGHVS and CDR2 FQNEAQ. Trimming took 11 bases from V and 4 from J, leaving 14 bases between them. The CDR3 is 13 residues long. CDR3 amino acids: CAWWQDGTGELFF. The CDR3 bases are TGTGCCTGGTGGCAAGATGGCACCGGGGAGCTGTTTTTT. The variable domain in full, completed from reference TRBV7-8 and TRBJ2-2, reads GAGVSQSPRYKVAKRGQDVALRCDPISGHVSLFWYQQALGQGPEFLTYFQNEAQLDKSGLPSDRFFAERPEGSVSTLKIQRTQQEDSAVYLCAWWQDGTGELFFGEGSRLTVL.

There are a few counts of this clone. The V and J genes are TRBV28 and TRBJ1-4; 7 bases agree with TRBD1. Germline V gene sequence: CDR1 MDHEN, CDR2 SYDVKM. Germline trimming cut 5 bases from V and 6 bases from J; bases unmatched to any gene: 6. The CDR3 sequence is 14 residues long. The CDR3 coding sequence is TGTGCCAGCAGTCCGATTGACAGGGATGAAAAACTGTTTTTT. Amino acid sequence: CASSPIDRDEKLFF.

DNA for the CDR3: TGTGCCAGCAGACTCGGGACAGGGGACGAAAAACTGTTTTTT. This sequence encodes CASRLGTGDEKLFF. The V and J genes are TRBV21-1 and TRBJ1-4; TRBD1 is the table's D call, not checked against the DNA. TRBV21-1 is a recognized pseudogene. There are 14 residues in the CDR3.

This chain uses TRBV12-3 or TRBV12-4 with TRBJ1-3; weak D call: TRBD1 (5 bases). With 7 bases removed from V and 5 bases from J, the gap between germline ends came to 9 bases. The CDR3 runs 12 residues. The CDR3 here is CASKQGRNTIYF. The CDR3 nucleotides read TGTGCCAGCAAGCAGGGTAGAAACACCATATATTTT.

J is TRBJ1-2 and V is TRBV3-1 (or the pseudogene TRBV3-2), with 10 bases fitting TRBD1. This CDR3 has 13 residues. J gave up 8 bases and V 4 bases, and 4 bases lay outside the gene matches. Germline-derived CDR1 and CDR2 are LGHDT and YNNKEL (reference sequence). The CDR3 loop reads CASSRWDRGGYTF. The CDR3 nucleotides are TGTGCCAGCAGCCGGTGGGACAGGGGCGGCTACACCTTC.